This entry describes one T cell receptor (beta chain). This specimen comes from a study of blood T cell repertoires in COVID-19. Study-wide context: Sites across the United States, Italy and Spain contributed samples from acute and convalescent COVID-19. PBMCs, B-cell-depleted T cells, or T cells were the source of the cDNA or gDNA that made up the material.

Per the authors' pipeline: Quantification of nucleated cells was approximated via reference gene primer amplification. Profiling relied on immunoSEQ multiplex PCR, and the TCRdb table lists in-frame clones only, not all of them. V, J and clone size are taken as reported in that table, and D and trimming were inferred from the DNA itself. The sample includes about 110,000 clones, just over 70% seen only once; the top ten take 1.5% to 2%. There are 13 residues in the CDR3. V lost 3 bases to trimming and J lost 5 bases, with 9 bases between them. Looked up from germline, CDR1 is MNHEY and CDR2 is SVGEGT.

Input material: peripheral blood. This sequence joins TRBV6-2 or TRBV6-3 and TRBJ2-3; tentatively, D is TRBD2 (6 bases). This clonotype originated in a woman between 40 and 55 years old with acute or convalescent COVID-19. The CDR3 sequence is CASSYAGIDTQYF. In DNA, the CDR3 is TGTGCCAGCAGTTATGCGGGGATAGATACGCAGTATTTT.